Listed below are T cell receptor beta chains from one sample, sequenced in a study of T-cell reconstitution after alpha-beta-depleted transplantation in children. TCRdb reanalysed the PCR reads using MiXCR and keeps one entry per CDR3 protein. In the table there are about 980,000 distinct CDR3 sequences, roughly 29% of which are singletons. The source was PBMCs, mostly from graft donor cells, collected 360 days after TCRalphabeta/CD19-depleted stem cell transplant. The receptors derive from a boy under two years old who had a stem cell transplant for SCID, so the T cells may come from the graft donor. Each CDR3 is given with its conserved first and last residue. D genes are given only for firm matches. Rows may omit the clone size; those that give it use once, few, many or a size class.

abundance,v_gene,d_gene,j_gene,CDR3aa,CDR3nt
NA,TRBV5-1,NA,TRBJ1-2,CASAMSGRRYGYTF,TGCGCCAGCGCCATGTCCGGACGGCGCTATGGCTACACCTTC
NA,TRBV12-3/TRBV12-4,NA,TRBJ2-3,CASSPKLTDNTQYF,TGTGCCAGCAGTCCAAAGCTGACAGATAATACGCAGTATTTT
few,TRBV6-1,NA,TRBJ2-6,CASSPQTSGANVLTF,TGTGCCAGCAGCCCCCAGACATCTGGGGCCAACGTCCTGACTTTC
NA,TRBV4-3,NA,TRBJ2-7,CASSPSLHLSYEQYF,TGCGCCAGCAGCCCCTCTCTTCATCTATCCTACGAGCAGTACTTC
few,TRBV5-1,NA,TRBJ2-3,CASSSPLPGRGWNTQYF,TGCGCCAGCAGCTCCCCGTTACCGGGACGGGGGTGGAATACGCAGTATTTT
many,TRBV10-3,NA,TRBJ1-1,CAISESGWPNKETEAFF,TGTGCCATCAGTGAGTCGGGTTGGCCAAACAAGGAGACTGAAGCTTTCTTT
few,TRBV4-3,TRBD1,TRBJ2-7,CASSQGAIGGTGNYEQYF,TGCGCCAGCAGCCAAGGCGCGATTGGGGGGACAGGGAACTACGAGCAGTACTTC
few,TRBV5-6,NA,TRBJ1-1,CASSLVGGAEAFF,TGTGCCAGCAGCTTGGTGGGCGGTGCTGAAGCTTTCTTT
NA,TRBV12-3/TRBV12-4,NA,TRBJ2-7,CASSLTGKGVWAYEQYF,TGTGCCAGCAGTTTAACAGGGAAGGGAGTATGGGCCTACGAGCAGTACTTC
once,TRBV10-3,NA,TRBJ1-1,CAISEPLSTGSTEAFF,TGTGCCATCAGTGAGCCCCTGTCAACAGGGAGCACTGAAGCTTTCTTT
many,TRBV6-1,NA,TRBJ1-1,CASSPVEGLNTEAFF,TGTGCCAGCAGCCCCGTCGAGGGTTTGAACACTGAAGCTTTCTTT
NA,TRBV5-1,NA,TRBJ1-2,CASSLVGPGGYTF,TGCGCCAGCAGCTTGGTGGGACCAGGGGGCTACACCTTC
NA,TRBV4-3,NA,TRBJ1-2,CASSQEGSRGDGYTF,TGCGCCAGCAGCCAGGAAGGATCACGGGGTGATGGCTACACCTTC
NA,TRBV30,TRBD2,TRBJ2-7,CAWSVGLAGDYEQYF,TGTGCCTGGAGTGTGGGACTAGCGGGGGACTACGAGCAGTACTTC
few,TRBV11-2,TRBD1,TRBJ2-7,CASSLDPVRGSSYEQYF,TGTGCCAGCAGCTTAGATCCGGTCAGGGGGAGCTCCTACGAGCAGTACTTC
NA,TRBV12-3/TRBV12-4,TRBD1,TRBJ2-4,CASSTYRGAVFENIQYF,TGTGCCAGCAGTACCTACAGGGGGGCTGTATTCGAAAACATTCAGTACTTC
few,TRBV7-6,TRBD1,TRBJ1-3,CASSPSGTGGNTIYF,TGTGCCAGCAGCCCGTCGGGCACAGGGGGTAACACCATATATTTT
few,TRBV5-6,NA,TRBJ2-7,CASRLYPKPSYEQYF,TGTGCCAGCAGACTCTATCCAAAGCCCTCCTACGAGCAGTACTTC
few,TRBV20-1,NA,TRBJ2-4,CSARDQRLGPGNIQYF,TGCAGTGCTAGAGATCAGCGGCTGGGTCCTGGAAACATTCAGTACTTC
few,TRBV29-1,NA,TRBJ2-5,CSGLFGTQYF,TGCAGCGGACTATTCGGGACCCAGTACTTC
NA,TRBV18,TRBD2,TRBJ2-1,CASSPNPSGGRYEQFF,TGTGCCAGCTCCCCTAATCCGAGCGGGGGAAGGTATGAGCAGTTCTTC
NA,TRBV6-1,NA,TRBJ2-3,CASTKVGAHTDTQYF,TGTGCCAGCACAAAGGTGGGGGCCCACACAGATACGCAGTATTTT
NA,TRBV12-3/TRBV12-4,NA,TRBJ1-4,CASRLEGEKLFF,TGTGCCAGCAGGTTGGAGGGTGAAAAACTGTTTTTT
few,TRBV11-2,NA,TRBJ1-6,CASSLNQQQSRFSPLHF,TGTGCCAGCAGCTTAAATCAACAGCAATCTAGATTTTCACCCCTCCACTTT
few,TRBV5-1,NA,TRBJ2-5,CASSLVPGPGIGETQYF,TGCGCCAGCAGCTTGGTCCCGGGCCCCGGGATAGGAGAGACCCAGTACTTC
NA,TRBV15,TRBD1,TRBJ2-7,CATSRSGQGSRTYEQYF,TGTGCCACCAGCAGGTCGGGACAGGGGAGCCGTACCTACGAGCAGTACTTC
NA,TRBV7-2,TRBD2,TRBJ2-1,CASSLGLAPLNEQFF,TGTGCCAGCAGCTTAGGACTAGCCCCCCTCAATGAGCAGTTCTTC
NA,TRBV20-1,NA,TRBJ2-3,CSASSGTPMDTQYF,TGCAGTGCTAGTAGCGGCACCCCGATGGATACGCAGTATTTT
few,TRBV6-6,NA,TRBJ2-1,CASSYDEQFF,TGTGCCAGCAGTTACGATGAGCAGTTCTTC
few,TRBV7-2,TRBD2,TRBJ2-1,CASSPGLAGRREQFF,TGTGCCAGCAGCCCGGGACTAGCGGGCCGCCGGGAGCAGTTCTTC
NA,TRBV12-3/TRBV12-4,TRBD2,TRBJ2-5,CASTRWGGQETQYF,TGTGCCAGCACCCGGTGGGGGGGGCAAGAGACCCAGTACTTC
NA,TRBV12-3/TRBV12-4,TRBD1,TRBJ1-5,CASGTGLNQPQHF,TGTGCCAGCGGGACAGGCCTCAATCAACCCCAGCATTTT
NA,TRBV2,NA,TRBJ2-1,CASSPGWGDYNEQFF,TGTGCCAGCAGCCCAGGGTGGGGTGACTACAATGAGCAGTTCTTC